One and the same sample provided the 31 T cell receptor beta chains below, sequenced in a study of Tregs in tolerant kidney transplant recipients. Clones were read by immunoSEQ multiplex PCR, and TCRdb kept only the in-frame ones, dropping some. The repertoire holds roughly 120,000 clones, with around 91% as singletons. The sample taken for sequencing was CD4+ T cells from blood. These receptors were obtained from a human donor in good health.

CDR3 DNA: TGTGCCAGCAGCTTGGTCGAGGGCCGCCCCGCTGCTCACGAGCAGTACTTC. Translation gives CASSLVEGRPAAHEQYF. The rearrangement links TRBV5-6 to TRBJ2-7; D perhaps matches TRBD2 (5 bases). The germline gives CDR1 SGHDT, CDR2 YYEEEE. V was trimmed by 0 bases and J by 5 bases, leaving 21 bases between them. CDR3 length: 17 amino acids.

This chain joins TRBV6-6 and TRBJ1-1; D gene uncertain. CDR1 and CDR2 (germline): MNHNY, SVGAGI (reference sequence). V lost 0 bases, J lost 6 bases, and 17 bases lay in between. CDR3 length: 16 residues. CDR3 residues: CASSYSINRDRAEAFF. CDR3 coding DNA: TGTGCCAGCAGTTACTCGATTAATAGGGATCGCGCTGAAGCTTTCTTT.

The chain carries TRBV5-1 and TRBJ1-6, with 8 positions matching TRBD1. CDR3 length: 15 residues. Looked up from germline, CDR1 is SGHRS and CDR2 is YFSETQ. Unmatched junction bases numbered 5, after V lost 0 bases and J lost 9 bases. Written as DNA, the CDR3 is TGCGCCAGCAGCTTGGCGTCAGGGACAGGTTCACCCCTCCACTTT. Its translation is CASSLASGTGSPLHF.

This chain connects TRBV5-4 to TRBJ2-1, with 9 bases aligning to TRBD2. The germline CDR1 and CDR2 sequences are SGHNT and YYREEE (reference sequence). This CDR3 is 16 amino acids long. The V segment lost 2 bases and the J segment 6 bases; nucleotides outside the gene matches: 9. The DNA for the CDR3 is TGTGCCAGCAGCTTAGGTGGAGCGGGGGGATTCAATGAGCAGTTCTTC. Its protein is CASSLGGAGGFNEQFF.

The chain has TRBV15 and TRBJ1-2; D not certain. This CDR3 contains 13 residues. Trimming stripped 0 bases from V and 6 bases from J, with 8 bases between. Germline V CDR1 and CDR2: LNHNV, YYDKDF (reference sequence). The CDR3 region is CATSREHGNGYTF. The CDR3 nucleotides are TGTGCCACCAGCAGAGAACATGGGAATGGCTACACCTTC.

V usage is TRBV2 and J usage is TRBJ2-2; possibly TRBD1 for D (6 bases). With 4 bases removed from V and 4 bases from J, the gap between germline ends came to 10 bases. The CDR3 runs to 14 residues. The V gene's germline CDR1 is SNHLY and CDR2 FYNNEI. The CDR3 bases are TGTGCCAGCAGTGGTACAGGGCCCACCGGGGAGCTGTTTTTT. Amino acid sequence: CASSGTGPTGELFF.

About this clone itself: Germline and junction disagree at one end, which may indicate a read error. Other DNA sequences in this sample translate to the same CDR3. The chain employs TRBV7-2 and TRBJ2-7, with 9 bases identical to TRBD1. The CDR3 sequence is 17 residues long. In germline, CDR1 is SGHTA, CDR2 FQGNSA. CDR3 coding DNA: TGCGCCAGCAGCCGACAGGGGGGCGGTGGTAGCTCCTACGAGCAGTACTTC. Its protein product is CASSRQGGGGSSYEQYF.

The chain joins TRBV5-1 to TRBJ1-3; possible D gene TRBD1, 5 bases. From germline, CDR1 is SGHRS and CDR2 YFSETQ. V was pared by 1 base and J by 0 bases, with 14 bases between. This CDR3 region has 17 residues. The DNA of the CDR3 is TGCGCCAGCAGCTTGAGGGGCAGGGTTGGCTCTGGAAACACCATATATTTT. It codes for CASSLRGRVGSGNTIYF. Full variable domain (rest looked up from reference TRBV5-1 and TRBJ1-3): KAGVTQTPRYLIKTRGQQVTLSCSPISGHRSVSWYQQTPGQGLQFLFEYFSETQRNKGNFPGRFSGRQFSNSRSEMNVSTLELGDSALYLCASSLRGRVGSGNTIYFGEGSWLTVV.

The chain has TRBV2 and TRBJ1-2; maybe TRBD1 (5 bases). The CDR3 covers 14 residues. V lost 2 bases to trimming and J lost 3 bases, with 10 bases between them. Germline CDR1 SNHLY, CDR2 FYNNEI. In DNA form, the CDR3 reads TGTGCCAGCAGTGAACAGGGAATTGACTATGGCTACACCTTC. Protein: CASSEQGIDYGYTF.

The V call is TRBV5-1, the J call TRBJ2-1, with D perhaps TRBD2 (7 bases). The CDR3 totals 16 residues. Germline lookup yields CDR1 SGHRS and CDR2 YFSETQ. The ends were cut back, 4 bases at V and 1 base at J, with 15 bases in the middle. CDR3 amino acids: CASSQDAGASYNEQFF. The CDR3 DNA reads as TGCGCCAGCAGCCAGGACGCGGGGGCTTCCTACAATGAGCAGTTCTTC.

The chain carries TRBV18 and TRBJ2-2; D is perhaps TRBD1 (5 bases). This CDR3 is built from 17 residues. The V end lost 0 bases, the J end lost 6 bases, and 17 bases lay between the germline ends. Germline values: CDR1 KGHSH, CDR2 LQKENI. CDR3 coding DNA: TGTGCCAGCTCACCACCGACACAGGCCCGAATGGCCGGGGAGCTGTTTTTT. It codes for CASSPPTQARMAGELFF.

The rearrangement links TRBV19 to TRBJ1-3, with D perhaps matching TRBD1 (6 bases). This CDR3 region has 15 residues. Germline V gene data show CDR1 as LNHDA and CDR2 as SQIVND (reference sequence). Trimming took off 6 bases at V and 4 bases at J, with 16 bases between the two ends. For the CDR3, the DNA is TGTGCCAGTAGCGAGCTCGGGACACCCGGAAACACCATATATTTT. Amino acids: CASSELGTPGNTIYF.

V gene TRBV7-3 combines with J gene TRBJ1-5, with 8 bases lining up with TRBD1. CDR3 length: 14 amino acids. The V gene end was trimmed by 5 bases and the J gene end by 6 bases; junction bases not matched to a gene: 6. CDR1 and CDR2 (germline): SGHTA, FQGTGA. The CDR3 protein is CASSKTGGSQPQHF. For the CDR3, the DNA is TGTGCCAGCAGCAAAACAGGGGGTAGTCAGCCCCAGCATTTT.

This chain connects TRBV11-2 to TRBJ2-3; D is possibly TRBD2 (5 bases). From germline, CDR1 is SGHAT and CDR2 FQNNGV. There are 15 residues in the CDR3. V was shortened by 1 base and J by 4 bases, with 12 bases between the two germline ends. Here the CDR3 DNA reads TGTGCCAGCAGCTTAGTAGGGAGTAGGGCAGATACGCAGTATTTT. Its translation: CASSLVGSRADTQYF.

Written as DNA, the CDR3 is TGTGCCAGCAGTTTTAACCCGACAGGGGTCAAGATTGAAGCTTTCTTT. Translation gives CASSFNPTGVKIEAFF. This chain uses TRBV27 with TRBJ1-1; 8 nucleotides agree with TRBD1. Germline lookup yields CDR1 MNHEY and CDR2 SMNVEV (reference sequence). This CDR3 has 16 residues. V shed 3 bases and J 7 bases; nucleotides not matched to a gene: 13.

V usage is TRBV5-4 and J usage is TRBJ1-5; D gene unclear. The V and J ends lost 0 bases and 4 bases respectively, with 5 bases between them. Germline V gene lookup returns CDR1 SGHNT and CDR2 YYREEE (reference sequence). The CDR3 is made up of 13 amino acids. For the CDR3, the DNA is TGTGCCAGCAGCTTGGACAGTAATCAGCCCCAGCATTTT. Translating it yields CASSLDSNQPQHF.

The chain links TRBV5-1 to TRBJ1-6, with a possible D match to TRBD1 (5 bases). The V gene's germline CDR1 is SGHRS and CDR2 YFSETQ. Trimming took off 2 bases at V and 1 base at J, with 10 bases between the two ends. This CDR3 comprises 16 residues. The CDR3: CASSFRGESYNSPLHF. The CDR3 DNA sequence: TGCGCCAGCAGCTTCCGGGGGGAGTCCTATAATTCACCCCTCCACTTT.

The DNA for the CDR3 is TGTGCCAGCAGGGATTTCGGTACTGAAGCTTTCTTT. Amino acids: CASRDFGTEAFF. This chain uses TRBV2 with TRBJ1-1; D remains unclear. Germline V gene sequence: CDR1 SNHLY, CDR2 FYNNEI. V was pared by 6 bases and J by 5 bases, with 10 bases between. CDR3 length: 12 residues.

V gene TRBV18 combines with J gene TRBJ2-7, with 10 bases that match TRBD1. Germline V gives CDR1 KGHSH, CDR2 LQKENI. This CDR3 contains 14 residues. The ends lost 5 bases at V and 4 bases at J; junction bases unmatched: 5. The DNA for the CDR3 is TGTGCCAGCTCAGCCGACAGGGGGCGGTACGAGCAGTACTTC. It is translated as CASSADRGRYEQYF.

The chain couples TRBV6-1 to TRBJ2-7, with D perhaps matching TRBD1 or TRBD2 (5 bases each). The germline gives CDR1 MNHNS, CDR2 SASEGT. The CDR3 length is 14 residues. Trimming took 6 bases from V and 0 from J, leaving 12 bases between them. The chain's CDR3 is CASRGDVDSYEQYF. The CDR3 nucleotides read TGTGCCAGCAGGGGGGACGTGGACTCCTACGAGCAGTACTTC.

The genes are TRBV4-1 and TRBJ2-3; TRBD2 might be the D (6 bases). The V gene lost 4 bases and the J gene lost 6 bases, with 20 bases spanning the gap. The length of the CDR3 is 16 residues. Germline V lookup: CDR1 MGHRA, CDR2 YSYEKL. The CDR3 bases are TGCGCCAGCAGCCCATTCCGGGACTCCCGCGGGGATACGCAGTATTTT. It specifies CASSPFRDSRGDTQYF.

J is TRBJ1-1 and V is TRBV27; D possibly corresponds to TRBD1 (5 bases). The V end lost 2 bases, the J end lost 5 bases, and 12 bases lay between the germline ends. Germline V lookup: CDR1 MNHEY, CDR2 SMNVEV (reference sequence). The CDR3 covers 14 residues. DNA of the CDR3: TGTGCCAGCAGTTTAGGCAGGGCGGGAACTGAAGCTTTCTTT. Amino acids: CASSLGRAGTEAFF.

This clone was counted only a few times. The CDR3 protein is CASSKSLGETQYF. CDR3 nucleotide sequence: TGTGCCAGCAGTAAATCACTAGGGGAGACCCAGTACTTC. The chain uses TRBV7-3 and TRBJ2-5, with D perhaps TRBD2 (5 bases). Trimming shortened V by 6 bases and J by 5 bases, and 13 bases separated the two germline ends. This CDR3 has 13 residues. Looked up from germline, CDR1 is SGHTA and CDR2 is FQGTGA.

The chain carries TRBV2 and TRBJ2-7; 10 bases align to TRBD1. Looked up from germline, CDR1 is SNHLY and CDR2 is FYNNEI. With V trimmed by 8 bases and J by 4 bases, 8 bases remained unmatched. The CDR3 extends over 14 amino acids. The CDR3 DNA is TGTGCCAGCGGCACGACAGGGGGCTTTTACGAGCAGTACTTC. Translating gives CASGTTGGFYEQYF.

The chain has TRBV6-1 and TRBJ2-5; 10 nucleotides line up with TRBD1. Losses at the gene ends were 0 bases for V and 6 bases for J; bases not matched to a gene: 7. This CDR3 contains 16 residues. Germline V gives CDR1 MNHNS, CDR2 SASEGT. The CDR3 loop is CASSEADRTGGKTQYF. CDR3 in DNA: TGTGCCAGCAGTGAAGCGGACCGGACAGGGGGAAAGACCCAGTACTTC.

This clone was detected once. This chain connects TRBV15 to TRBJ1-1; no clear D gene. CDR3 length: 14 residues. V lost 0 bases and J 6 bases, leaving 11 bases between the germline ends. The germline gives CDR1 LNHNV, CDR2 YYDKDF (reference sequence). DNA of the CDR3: TGTGCCACCAGCAGAGATTGGGAGGGATCTGAAGCTTTCTTT. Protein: CATSRDWEGSEAFF.

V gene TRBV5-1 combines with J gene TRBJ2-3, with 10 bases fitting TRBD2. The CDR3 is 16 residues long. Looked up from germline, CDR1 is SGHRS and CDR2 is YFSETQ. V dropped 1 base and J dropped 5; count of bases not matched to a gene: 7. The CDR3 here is CASSLISGGALDTQYF. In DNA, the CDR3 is TGCGCCAGCAGCTTGATAAGCGGGGGGGCGTTAGATACGCAGTATTTT. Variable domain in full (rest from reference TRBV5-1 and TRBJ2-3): KAGVTQTPRYLIKTRGQQVTLSCSPISGHRSVSWYQQTPGQGLQFLFEYFSETQRNKGNFPGRFSGRQFSNSRSEMNVSTLELGDSALYLCASSLISGGALDTQYFGPGTRLTVL.

In DNA form, the CDR3 reads TGTGCCAGTAGTAACCTCTACGAGCAGTACTTC. This codes for CASSNLYEQYF. The chain couples TRBV19 to TRBJ2-7; D is uncertain. Trimming stripped 4 bases from V and 3 bases from J, with 4 bases between. CDR3 length: 11 residues. Germline V CDR1 and CDR2: LNHDA, SQIVND (reference sequence).

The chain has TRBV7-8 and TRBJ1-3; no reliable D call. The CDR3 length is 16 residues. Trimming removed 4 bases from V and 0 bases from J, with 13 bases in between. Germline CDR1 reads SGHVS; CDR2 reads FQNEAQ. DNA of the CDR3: TGTGCCAGCAGCTGGGGAGGCAGCGCCTCTGGAAACACCATATATTTT. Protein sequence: CASSWGGSASGNTIYF.

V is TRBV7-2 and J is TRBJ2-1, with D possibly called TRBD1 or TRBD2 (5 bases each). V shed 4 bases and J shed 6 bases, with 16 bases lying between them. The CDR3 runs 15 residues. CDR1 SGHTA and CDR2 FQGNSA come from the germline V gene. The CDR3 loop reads CASSSGRTKTNEQFF. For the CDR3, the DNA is TGTGCCAGCAGCTCGGGACGGACAAAAACCAATGAGCAGTTCTTC.

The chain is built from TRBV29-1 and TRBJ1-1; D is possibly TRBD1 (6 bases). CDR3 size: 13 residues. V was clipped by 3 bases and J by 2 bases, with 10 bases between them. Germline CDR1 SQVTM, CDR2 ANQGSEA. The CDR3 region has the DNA TGCAGCGTTGATGGACAGCTTAACACTGAAGCTTTCTTT. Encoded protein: CSVDGQLNTEAFF.